Below are 19 T cell receptor beta chains sequenced from a single sample in a study of blood T cell repertoires in COVID-19 (dated by TCRdb to the early 2020s). The library relied on the immunoSEQ multiplex PCR assay. TCRdb holds this immuneACCESS table with in-frame rearrangements only. Some clones are missing; in checked studies, unresolved V genes explain under half, and the rest has no known cause. The sample has about 190,000 clones on record, roughly 73% of them singletons. The top ten constitute about 2.8% of the sample. The sequenced sample consisted of peripheral blood. Receptors were obtained from a woman aged 80 or over with active or convalescent COVID-19.

This rearrangement joins TRBV5-1 to TRBJ1-2, with D tentatively TRBD1 (5 bases). From germline, CDR1 is SGHRS and CDR2 YFSETQ. Trimming removed 0 bases from V and 0 bases from J, with 12 bases in between. The CDR3 length is 16 residues. The CDR3 loop reads CASSLARTKPNYGYTF. The CDR3 region has the DNA TGCGCCAGCAGCTTGGCCCGGACAAAACCTAACTATGGCTACACCTTC.

This clone appeared a few times. V is TRBV6-2 or TRBV6-3 and J is TRBJ2-7; 11 bases are a match to TRBD2. The CDR3 is made up of 16 amino acids. Germline-derived CDR1 and CDR2 are MNHEY and SVGEGT. Trimming cost V 5 bases and J 2 bases; bases outside gene matches: 8. Here the CDR3 reads CASSDRLAGTTYEQYF. Here the CDR3 DNA reads TGTGCCAGCAGTGACCGACTAGCGGGGACCACCTACGAGCAGTACTTC.

The chain recombines TRBV19 with TRBJ2-7; 7 bases are shared with TRBD1. The V gene's germline CDR1 is LNHDA and CDR2 SQIVND (reference sequence). V gave up 3 bases and J gave up 3 bases; unmatched junction bases: 5. This CDR3 comprises 14 residues. The CDR3 DNA is TGTGCCAGTAGTATGGGGACAGATTTCTACGAGCAGTACTTC. This translates into CASSMGTDFYEQYF.

The chain recombines TRBV19 with TRBJ1-2; no definite D call. With 0 bases removed from V and 2 bases from J, the gap between germline ends came to 7 bases. Germline CDR1 LNHDA, CDR2 SQIVND (reference sequence). The CDR3 contains 14 residues. The CDR3 reads CASSIEEGNYGYTF. The CDR3 bases are TGTGCCAGTAGTATAGAGGAGGGAAACTATGGCTACACCTTC. The full variable domain, its missing parts supplied by reference TRBV19 and TRBJ1-2, is DGGITQSPKYLFRKEGQNVTLSCEQNLNHDAMYWYRQDPGQGLRLIYYSQIVNDFQKGDIAEGYSVSREKKESFPLTVTSAQKNPTAFYLCASSIEEGNYGYTFGSGTRLTVV.

V usage is TRBV29-1 and J usage is TRBJ1-1; D unresolved. V was trimmed by 5 bases and J by 6 bases, leaving 10 bases between them. The germline V gene has CDR1 SQVTM and CDR2 ANQGSEA. The length of the CDR3 is 11 residues. As DNA, the CDR3 is TGCAGCGTTTCCGGGTTCCCTGAAGCTTTCTTT. Translation: CSVSGFPEAFF.

J is TRBJ2-7 and V is TRBV18; tentative D call: TRBD1 (8 bases). The CDR3 length is 14 residues. V was cut by 5 bases and J by 6 bases, with 17 bases left in between. From germline, CDR1 is KGHSH and CDR2 LQKENI. CDR3 residues: CASSSTGEGVEQYF. The CDR3, as DNA: TGTGCCAGCTCATCGACAGGGGAGGGGGTCGAGCAGTACTTC. Together with reference TRBV18 and TRBJ2-7, the CDR3 gives the full variable domain: NAGVMQNPRHLVRRRGQEARLRCSPMKGHSHVYWYRQLPEEGLKFMVYLQKENIIDESGMPKERFSAEFPKEGPSILRIQQVVRGDSAAYFCASSSTGEGVEQYFGPGTRLTVT.

The chain combines TRBV29-1 with TRBJ1-3; D not resolved. CDR1 and CDR2 (germline): SQVTM, ANQGSEA. Between the trimmed V and J ends, which lost 4 bases and 0 bases, there was a span of 7 bases. CDR3 length equals 13 residues. The CDR3 reads CSVARGSGNTIYF. Written as DNA, the CDR3 is TGCAGCGTTGCACGGGGCTCTGGAAACACCATATATTTT.

By share, this clone ranks as medium-sized. The rearrangement uses TRBV18 and TRBJ2-4; D might be TRBD1 (5 bases). The CDR3 spans 15 residues. The germline CDR1 and CDR2 sequences are KGHSH and LQKENI. V was trimmed by 7 bases and J by 2 bases, leaving 15 bases between them. The CDR3 coding sequence is TGTGCCAGCTTCGTTGACGGACAAACCAAAAACATTCAGTACTTC. Its translation is CASFVDGQTKNIQYF.

This clone is a singleton in its sample. The rearrangement joins TRBV2 to TRBJ2-5; no definite D call. CDR3 length equals 13 residues. The V end was cut by 2 bases, the J end by 4 bases, with 8 bases between. Germline-derived CDR1 and CDR2 are SNHLY and FYNNEI. CDR3 region: CASSESELETQYF. Written as DNA, the CDR3 is TGTGCCAGCAGTGAATCAGAATTAGAGACCCAGTACTTC.

The V call is TRBV3-1 (or the pseudogene TRBV3-2), the J call TRBJ2-2; the D gene is possibly TRBD2 (6 bases). The CDR3 is 13 residues long. V was trimmed by 4 bases and J by 7 bases, leaving 10 bases between them. Germline CDR1 reads LGHDT; CDR2 reads YNNKEL (reference sequence). Written as DNA, the CDR3 is TGTGCCAGCAGCCCCGCGGGGATCGGGGAGCTGTTTTTT. Protein: CASSPAGIGELFF.

CDR3 protein: CASSHGQGNTGELFF. CDR3 DNA: TGCGCCAGCAGCCATGGACAGGGGAACACCGGGGAGCTGTTTTTT. This chain connects TRBV4-1 to TRBJ2-2; 8 bases match TRBD1. Per germline, CDR1 MGHRA and CDR2 YSYEKL. The CDR3 runs 15 residues. V gave up 3 bases and J gave up 1 base; unmatched junction bases: 1.

The rearrangement links TRBV4-2 to TRBJ1-4, with a weak D call TRBD1 (5 bases). The germline CDR1 and CDR2 sequences are LGHNA and YNFKEQ. The CDR3 loop spans 14 amino acids. Trimming left V 4 bases short and J 8 bases short, with 14 bases between. CDR3 DNA sequence: TGTGCCAGCAGCCGGGCCCGGGGGGGGGAAAAACTGTTTTTT. Its translation: CASSRARGGEKLFF.

This clone has just one count. This rearrangement joins TRBV6-5 to TRBJ1-2; possible D gene TRBD1, 6 bases. Between the trimmed V and J ends, which lost 8 bases and 3 bases, there was a span of 13 bases. The CDR3 has 13 amino acids. From germline, CDR1 is MNHEY and CDR2 SVGAGI. The CDR3 loop is CASREGGHYGYTF. The CDR3 DNA reads TGTGCCAGCCGAGAGGGGGGGCACTATGGCTACACCTTC.

The V gene is TRBV27, the J gene TRBJ1-1; 9 bases are a match to TRBD1. Germline CDR1 reads MNHEY; CDR2 reads SMNVEV (reference sequence). CDR3 length: 17 residues. Germline trimming cut 5 bases from V and 6 bases from J; bases unmatched to any gene: 16. CDR3 nucleotide sequence: TGTGCCAGCAGTCTCTCCGGGACAGGGAAGGTTGCGGCTGAAGCTTTCTTT. Translation: CASSLSGTGKVAAEAFF.

The rearrangement links TRBV10-3 to TRBJ2-3; perhaps TRBD1 as D (5 bases). The germline gives CDR1 ENHRY, CDR2 SYGVKD. CDR3 length equals 14 residues. V was cut by 7 bases and J by 2 bases, with 13 bases left in between. CDR3 sequence (DNA): TGTGCCATCAAAAGGGGTTTTGACACAGATACGCAGTATTTT. Translated: CAIKRGFDTDTQYF.

This chain connects TRBV5-4 to TRBJ2-6, with D perhaps matching TRBD2 (6 bases). V dropped 3 bases and J dropped 3 bases, with 13 bases sitting between them. The germline gives CDR1 SGHNT, CDR2 YYREEE (reference sequence). The CDR3 totals 16 residues. The DNA for the CDR3 is TGTGCCAGCAGCTCCGGCGGGGTCGGTGGGGCCAACGTCCTGACTTTC. Translated: CASSSGGVGGANVLTF.

The V call is TRBV28, the J call TRBJ1-2; D gene unclear. Germline lookup yields CDR1 MDHEN and CDR2 SYDVKM. The CDR3 length is 14 residues. V shed 3 bases and J shed 8 bases, with 16 bases lying between them. CDR3 sequence (DNA): TGTGCCAGCAGTTTGTCAATGGGAGTCTCCGGCTACACCTTC. Translation: CASSLSMGVSGYTF.

In this sample, this clone turned up a few times. In DNA, the CDR3 is TGTGCCAGCGCGGCTTTAAAAGAGACCCAGTACTTC. Its translation is CASAALKETQYF. The chain has TRBV2 and TRBJ2-5; D not certain. Between the trimmed V and J ends, which lost 8 bases and 3 bases, there was a span of 10 bases. The CDR3 is made up of 12 amino acids. Per the germline V gene, CDR1 is SNHLY and CDR2 is FYNNEI.

V usage is TRBV28 and J usage is TRBJ1-5; D perhaps matches TRBD1 (6 bases). The V end was cut by 2 bases, the J end by 9 bases, with 8 bases between. Germline V gene data show CDR1 as MDHEN and CDR2 as SYDVKM. The CDR3 is made up of 12 amino acids. The CDR3 DNA reads as TGTGCCAGCAGTTTACCCAGGGGGCCCCAGCATTTT. It yields the protein CASSLPRGPQHF.